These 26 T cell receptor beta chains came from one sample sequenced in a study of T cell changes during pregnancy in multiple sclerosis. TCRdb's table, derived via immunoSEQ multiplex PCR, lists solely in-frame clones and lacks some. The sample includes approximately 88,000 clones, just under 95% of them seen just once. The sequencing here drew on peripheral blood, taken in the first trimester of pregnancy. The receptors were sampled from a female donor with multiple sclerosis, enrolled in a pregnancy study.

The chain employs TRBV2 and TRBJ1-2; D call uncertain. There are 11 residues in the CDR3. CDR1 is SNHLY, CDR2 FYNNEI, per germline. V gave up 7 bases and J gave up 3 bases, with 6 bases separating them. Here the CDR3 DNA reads TGTGCCAGCAATTCTTACTATGGCTACACCTTC. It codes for CASNSYYGYTF.

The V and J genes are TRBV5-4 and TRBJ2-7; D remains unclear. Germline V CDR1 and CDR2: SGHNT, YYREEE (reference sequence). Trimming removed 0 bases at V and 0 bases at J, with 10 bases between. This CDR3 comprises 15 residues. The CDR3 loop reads CASSLAEVGSYEQYF. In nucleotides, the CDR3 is TGTGCCAGCAGCTTGGCCGAGGTCGGCTCCTACGAGCAGTACTTC.

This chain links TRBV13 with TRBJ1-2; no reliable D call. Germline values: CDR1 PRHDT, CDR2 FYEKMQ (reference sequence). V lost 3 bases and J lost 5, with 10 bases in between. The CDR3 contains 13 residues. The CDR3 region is CASSFPPEYGYTF. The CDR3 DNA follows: TGTGCCAGCAGCTTCCCCCCGGAGTATGGCTACACCTTC. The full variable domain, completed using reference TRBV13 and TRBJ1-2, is AAGVIQSPRHLIKEKRETATLKCYPIPRHDTVYWYQQGPGQDPQFLISFYEKMQSDKGSIPDRFSAQQFSDYHSELNMSSLELGDSALYFCASSFPPEYGYTFGSGTRLTVV.

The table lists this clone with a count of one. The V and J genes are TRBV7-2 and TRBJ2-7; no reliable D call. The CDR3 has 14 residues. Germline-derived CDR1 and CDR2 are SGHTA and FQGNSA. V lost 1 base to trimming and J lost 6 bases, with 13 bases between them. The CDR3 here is CASSLDFSGSEQYF. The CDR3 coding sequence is TGTGCCAGCAGCTTAGATTTCTCAGGTAGCGAGCAGTACTTC.

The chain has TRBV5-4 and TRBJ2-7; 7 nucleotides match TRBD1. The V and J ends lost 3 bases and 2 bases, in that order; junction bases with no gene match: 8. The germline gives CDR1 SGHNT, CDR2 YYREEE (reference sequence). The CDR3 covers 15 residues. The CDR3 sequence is CASSSQGTVPYEQYF. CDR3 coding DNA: TGTGCCAGCAGCTCCCAGGGGACAGTTCCCTACGAGCAGTACTTC.

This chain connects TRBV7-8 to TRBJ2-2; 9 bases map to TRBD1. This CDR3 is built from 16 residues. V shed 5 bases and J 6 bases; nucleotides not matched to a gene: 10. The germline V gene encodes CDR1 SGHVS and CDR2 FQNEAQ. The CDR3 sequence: CASSLRDRVEAGELFF. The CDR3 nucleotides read TGTGCCAGCAGCCTGAGGGACAGGGTCGAAGCCGGGGAGCTGTTTTTT.

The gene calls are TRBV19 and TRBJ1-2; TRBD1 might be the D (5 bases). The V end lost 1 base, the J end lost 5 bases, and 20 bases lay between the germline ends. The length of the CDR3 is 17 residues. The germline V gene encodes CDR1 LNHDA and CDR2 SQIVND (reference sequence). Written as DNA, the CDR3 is TGTGCCAGTAGTATAGCCGGTGGACCCTCTGGGGGGTATGGCTACACCTTC. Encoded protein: CASSIAGGPSGGYGYTF.

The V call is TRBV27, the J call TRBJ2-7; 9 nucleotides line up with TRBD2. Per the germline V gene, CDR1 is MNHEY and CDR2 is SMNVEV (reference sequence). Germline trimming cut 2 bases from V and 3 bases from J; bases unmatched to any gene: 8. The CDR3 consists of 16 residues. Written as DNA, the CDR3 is TGTGCCAGCAGTTTAGCCCCGCGGGGGGGGCTCTACGAGCAGTACTTC. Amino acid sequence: CASSLAPRGGLYEQYF.

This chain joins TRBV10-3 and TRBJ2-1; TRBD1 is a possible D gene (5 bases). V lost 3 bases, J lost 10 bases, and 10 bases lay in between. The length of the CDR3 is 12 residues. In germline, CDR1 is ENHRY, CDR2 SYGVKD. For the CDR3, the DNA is TGTGCCATCAGTGAAAGGGGCAGGGAGCAGTTCTTC. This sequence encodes CAISERGREQFF.

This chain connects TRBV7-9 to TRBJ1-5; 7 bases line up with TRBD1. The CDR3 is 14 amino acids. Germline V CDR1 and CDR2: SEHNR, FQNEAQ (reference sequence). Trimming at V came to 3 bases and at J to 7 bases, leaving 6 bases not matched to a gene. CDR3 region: CASSFAGGGQPQHF. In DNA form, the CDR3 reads TGTGCCAGCAGCTTTGCAGGGGGAGGACAGCCCCAGCATTTT.

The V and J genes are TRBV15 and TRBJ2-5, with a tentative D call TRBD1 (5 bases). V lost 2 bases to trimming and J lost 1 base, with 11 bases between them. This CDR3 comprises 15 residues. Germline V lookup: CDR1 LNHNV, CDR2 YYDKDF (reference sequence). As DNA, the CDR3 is TGTGCCACCAGCAGACAGGGATCTGGCCAAGAGACCCAGTACTTC. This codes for CATSRQGSGQETQYF.

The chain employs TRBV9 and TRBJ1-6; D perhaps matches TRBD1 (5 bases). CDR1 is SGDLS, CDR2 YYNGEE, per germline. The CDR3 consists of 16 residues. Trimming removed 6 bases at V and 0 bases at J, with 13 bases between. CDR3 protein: CASTLGGSSYNSPLHF. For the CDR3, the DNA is TGTGCCAGCACCTTGGGGGGGAGCTCCTATAATTCACCCCTCCACTTT.

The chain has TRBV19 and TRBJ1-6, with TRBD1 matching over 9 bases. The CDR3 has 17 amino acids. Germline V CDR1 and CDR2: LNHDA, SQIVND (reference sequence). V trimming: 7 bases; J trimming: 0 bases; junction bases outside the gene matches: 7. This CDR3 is CASTTPTGGSYNSPLHF. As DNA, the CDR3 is TGTGCCAGTACAACCCCGACAGGGGGCTCCTATAATTCACCCCTCCACTTT.

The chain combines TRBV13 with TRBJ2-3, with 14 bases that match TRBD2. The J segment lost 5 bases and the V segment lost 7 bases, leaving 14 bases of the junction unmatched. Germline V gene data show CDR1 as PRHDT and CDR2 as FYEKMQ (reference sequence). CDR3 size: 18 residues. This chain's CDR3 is CASNEGTSGGSRGDTQYF. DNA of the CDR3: TGTGCCAGCAACGAGGGGACTAGCGGGGGCTCACGGGGAGATACGCAGTATTTT.

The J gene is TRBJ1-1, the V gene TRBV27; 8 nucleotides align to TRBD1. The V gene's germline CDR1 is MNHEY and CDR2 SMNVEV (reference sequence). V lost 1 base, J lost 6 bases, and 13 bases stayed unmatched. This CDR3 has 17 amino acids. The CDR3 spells CASSLFALRGTGPEAFF. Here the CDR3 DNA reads TGTGCCAGCAGTTTATTCGCTCTCAGAGGGACAGGCCCTGAAGCTTTCTTT.

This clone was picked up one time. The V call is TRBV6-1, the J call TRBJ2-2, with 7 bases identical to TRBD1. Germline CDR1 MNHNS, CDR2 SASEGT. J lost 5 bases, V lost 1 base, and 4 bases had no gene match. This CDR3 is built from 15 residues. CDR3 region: CASSEGDRDTGELFF. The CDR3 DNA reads TGTGCCAGCAGTGAAGGAGACAGGGATACCGGGGAGCTGTTTTTT.

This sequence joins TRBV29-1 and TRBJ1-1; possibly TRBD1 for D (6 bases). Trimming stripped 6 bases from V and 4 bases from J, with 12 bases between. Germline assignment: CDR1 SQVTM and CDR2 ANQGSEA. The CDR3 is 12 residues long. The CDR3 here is CSVGQRPTEAFF. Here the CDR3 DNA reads TGCAGCGTCGGACAGAGACCCACTGAAGCTTTCTTT.

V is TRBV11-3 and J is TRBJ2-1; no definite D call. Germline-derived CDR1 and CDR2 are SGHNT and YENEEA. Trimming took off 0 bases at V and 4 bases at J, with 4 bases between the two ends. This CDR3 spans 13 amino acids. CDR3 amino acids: CASSLDQYNEQFF. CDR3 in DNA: TGTGCCAGCAGCTTAGATCAGTACAATGAGCAGTTCTTC.

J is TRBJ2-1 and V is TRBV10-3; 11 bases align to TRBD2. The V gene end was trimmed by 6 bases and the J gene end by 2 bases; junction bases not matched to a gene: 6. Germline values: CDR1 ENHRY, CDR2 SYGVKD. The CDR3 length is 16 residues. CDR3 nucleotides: TGTGCCATCAGGCCTAGCGGGGGGCAAACCTACAATGAGCAGTTCTTC. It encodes CAIRPSGGQTYNEQFF.

The CDR3 here is CASSRGAGGLGNTIYF. In DNA form, the CDR3 reads TGTGCCAGCAGCCGGGGGGCAGGGGGCCTGGGAAACACCATATATTTT. This sequence joins TRBV7-8 and TRBJ1-3; 8 bases are a match to TRBD1. This CDR3 is 16 amino acids long. Trimming cost V 5 bases and J 4 bases; bases outside gene matches: 10. CDR1 is SGHVS, CDR2 FQNEAQ, per germline.

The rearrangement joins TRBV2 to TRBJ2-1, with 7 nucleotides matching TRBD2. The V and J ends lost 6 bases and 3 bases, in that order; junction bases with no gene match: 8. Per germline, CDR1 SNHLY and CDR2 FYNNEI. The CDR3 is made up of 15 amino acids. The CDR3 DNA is TGTGCCAGCAGATCCCTGGGACTATTCTACAATGAGCAGTTCTTC. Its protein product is CASRSLGLFYNEQFF.

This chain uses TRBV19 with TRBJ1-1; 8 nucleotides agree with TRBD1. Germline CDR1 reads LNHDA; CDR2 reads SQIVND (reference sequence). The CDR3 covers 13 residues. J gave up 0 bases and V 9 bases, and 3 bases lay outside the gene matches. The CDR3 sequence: CASLDRVNTEAFF. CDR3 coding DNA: TGTGCCAGCCTGGACAGGGTGAACACTGAAGCTTTCTTT.

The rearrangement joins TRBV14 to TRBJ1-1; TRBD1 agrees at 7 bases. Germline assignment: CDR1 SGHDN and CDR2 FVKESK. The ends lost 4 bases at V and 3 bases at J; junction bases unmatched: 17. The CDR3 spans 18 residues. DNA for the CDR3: TGTGCCAGCAGCCTTACAAGGGGGCTAGGGACTGGGTACACTGAAGCTTTCTTT. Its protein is CASSLTRGLGTGYTEAFF.

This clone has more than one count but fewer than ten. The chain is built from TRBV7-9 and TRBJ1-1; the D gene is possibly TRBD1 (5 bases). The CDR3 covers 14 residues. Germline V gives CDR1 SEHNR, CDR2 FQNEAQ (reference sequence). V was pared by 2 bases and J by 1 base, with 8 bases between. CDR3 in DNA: TGTGCCAGCAGCTTAACCACAGGGAACACTGAAGCTTTCTTT. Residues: CASSLTTGNTEAFF.

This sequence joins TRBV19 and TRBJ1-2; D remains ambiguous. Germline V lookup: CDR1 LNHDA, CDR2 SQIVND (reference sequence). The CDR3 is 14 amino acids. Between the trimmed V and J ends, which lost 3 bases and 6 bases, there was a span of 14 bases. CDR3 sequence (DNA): TGTGCCAGTAGTATCTTAATACTTACTCATGGCTACACCTTC. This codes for CASSILILTHGYTF.

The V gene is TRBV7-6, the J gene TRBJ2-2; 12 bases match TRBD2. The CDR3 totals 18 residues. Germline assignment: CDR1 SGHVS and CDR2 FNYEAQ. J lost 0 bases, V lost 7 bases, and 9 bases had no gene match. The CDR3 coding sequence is TGTGCCAGCAAAGGGGTCACTAGCGGGGGGCCGAACACCGGGGAGCTGTTTTTT. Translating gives CASKGVTSGGPNTGELFF. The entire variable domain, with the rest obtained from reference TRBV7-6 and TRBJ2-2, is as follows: GAGVSQSPRYKVTKRGQDVALRCDPISGHVSLYWYRQALGQGPEFLTYFNYEAQQDKSGLPNDRFSAERPEGSISTLTIQRTEQRDSAMYRCASKGVTSGGPNTGELFFGEGSRLTVL.